The present TCR beta chain was sequenced within a study of blood T cell repertoires in COVID-19. On the study more broadly: Recovered status in Cohort 3 required two negative PCRs, clearance, or symptom resolution.

Generated by immunoSEQ multiplex PCR, the TCRdb table keeps only in-frame clones and is missing some. The top ten hold 3.1% of the sample, which has some 200,000 clones, approximately 87% seen once. CDR1 is SEHNR, CDR2 FQNEAQ, per germline (reference sequence). This CDR3 comprises 14 residues. V was trimmed by 0 bases and J by 4 bases, leaving 9 bases between them. The age range of participants was about 18 to 90 years, with residence in about two dozen US areas. This clone was recorded a few times. The chain employs TRBV7-9 and TRBJ1-2; D is unclear. The sequencing input was PBMCs or T cells enriched from blood (not recorded which). The sequence was collected from a woman aged 50 to 60 in a cohort exposed to, infected with or recovered from COVID-19 (not recorded which). CDR3 protein: CASSLAPSGYGYTF. The CDR3, as DNA: TGTGCCAGCAGCTTAGCGCCTTCGGGCTATGGCTACACCTTC.